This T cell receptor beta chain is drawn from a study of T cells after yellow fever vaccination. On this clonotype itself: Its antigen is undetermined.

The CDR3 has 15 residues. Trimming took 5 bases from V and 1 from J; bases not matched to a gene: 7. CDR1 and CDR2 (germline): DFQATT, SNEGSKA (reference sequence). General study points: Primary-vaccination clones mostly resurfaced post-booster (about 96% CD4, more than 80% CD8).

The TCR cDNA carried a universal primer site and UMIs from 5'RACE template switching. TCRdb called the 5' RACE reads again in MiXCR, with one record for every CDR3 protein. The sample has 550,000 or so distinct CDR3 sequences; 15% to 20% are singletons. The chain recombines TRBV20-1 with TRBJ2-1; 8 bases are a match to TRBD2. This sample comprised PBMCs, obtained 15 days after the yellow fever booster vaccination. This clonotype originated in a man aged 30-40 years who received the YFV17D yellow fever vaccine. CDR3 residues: CSAPGGLESYNEQFF. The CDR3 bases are TGCAGTGCTCCTGGGGGACTAGAGTCCTACAATGAGCAGTTCTTC.